This T cell receptor (beta chain) was captured by sequencing in a study of cytomegalovirus exposure and HLA in healthy donors. Study overall: It was reported in a later analysis that the same platform had been used for the 120 validation repertoires as for the approximately 670 first-cohort repertoires.

Study-wide results and caveats: CMV antigen specificity was confirmed in vitro for three CMV-associated chains. Reports described diagnosis of cytomegalovirus status by the classifier as highly specific and sensitive. Cytomegalovirus-associated TCR beta chains were listed, numbering roughly 150.

Generated by immunoSEQ multiplex PCR, the TCRdb table keeps only in-frame clones and is missing some. The data hold over 250,000 clones, with just over 85% observed a single time. Worth noting for this clone: The antigen remains unidentified.

This clonotype was sampled from a young woman in good health and CMV-seronegative. The sample comprised PBMCs.

CDR3 in DNA: TGTGCCAGCAGCTCAGGGTTTTTTGGAAACACCATATATTTT. Its translation is CASSSGFFGNTIYF. The chain employs TRBV7-9 and TRBJ1-3, with a weak D call TRBD1 (5 bases). Germline V gene sequence: CDR1 SEHNR, CDR2 FQNEAQ (reference sequence). Trimming stripped 4 bases from V and 3 bases from J, with 10 bases between. The CDR3 is made up of 14 amino acids.